These 6 T cell receptor beta chains came from one sample sequenced in a study of OX40 agonist ivuxolimab in advanced cancers. Clones were read by immunoSEQ multiplex PCR, and TCRdb kept only the in-frame ones, dropping some. The sample has about 100,000 clones; about 91% are singletons. Sample: CD4+ or CD8+ T cells sorted from blood, taken in a trial of the OX40 agonist ivuxolimab. These receptors were obtained from an adult with an advanced solid tumor such as melanoma, head and neck, liver or kidney cancer.

The chain recombines TRBV30 with TRBJ1-3; no definite D call. The CDR3 is 14 residues long. Trimming removed 7 bases at V and 3 bases at J, with 16 bases between. Per the germline V gene, CDR1 is GTSNPN and CDR2 is SVGIG (reference sequence). The CDR3 DNA reads as TGTGCCTCGATCATAGAGACGGGTGGAAACACCATATATTTT. Translation gives CASIIETGGNTIYF.

The CDR3 DNA follows: TGTGCCAGCAGTGGGGGTAACAGGGGGGAGCCCCAGCATTTT. This gives the protein CASSGGNRGEPQHF. This rearrangement joins TRBV27 to TRBJ1-5, with TRBD1 matching over 8 bases. Germline V gives CDR1 MNHEY, CDR2 SMNVEV (reference sequence). This CDR3 is 14 amino acids long. V dropped 5 bases and J dropped 8; count of bases not matched to a gene: 8.

This sequence joins TRBV5-1 and TRBJ1-1; D unclear. This CDR3 spans 13 amino acids. From germline, CDR1 is SGHRS and CDR2 YFSETQ. V shed 4 bases and J shed 1 base, with 8 bases lying between them. DNA of the CDR3: TGCGCCAGCAGCCCAAACAAGAACACTGAAGCTTTCTTT. Amino acids: CASSPNKNTEAFF.

V gene TRBV4-1 combines with J gene TRBJ2-1; TRBD2 aligns across 11 bases. Germline trimming cut 5 bases from V and 7 bases from J; bases unmatched to any gene: 7. The CDR3 has 15 amino acids. Germline V gene sequence: CDR1 MGHRA, CDR2 YSYEKL. CDR3 bases: TGCGCCAGCAGCGCACTAGCGGGAGTGCTAAATGAGCAGTTCTTC. It encodes CASSALAGVLNEQFF.

The V gene is TRBV30, the J gene TRBJ1-2; weak D call: TRBD1 (5 bases). The CDR3 has 15 residues. Looked up from germline, CDR1 is GTSNPN and CDR2 is SVGIG (reference sequence). The germline V and J ends were trimmed by 5 bases and 1 base, with 17 bases remaining between them. The chain's CDR3 is CAWGDWGALNYGYTF. As DNA, the CDR3 is TGTGCCTGGGGCGATTGGGGCGCGCTTAACTATGGCTACACCTTC.

The chain carries TRBV19 and TRBJ2-7, with TRBD1 matching 9 bases. The CDR3 runs to 15 residues. Trimming cost V 5 bases and J 3 bases; bases outside gene matches: 8. The germline V gene has CDR1 LNHDA and CDR2 SQIVND (reference sequence). The CDR3 spells CASSPPGTGYYEQYF. In DNA, the CDR3 is TGTGCCAGTAGTCCTCCGGGGACAGGGTACTACGAGCAGTACTTC.